This entry concerns a single TCR beta chain. Its antigen is not known. Germline-derived CDR1 and CDR2 are ENHRY and SYGVKD. V lost 0 bases and J 3 bases, leaving 8 bases between the germline ends. The CDR3 runs to 14 residues. The data were obtained in a study of shared clonotypes between healthy human individuals. In the study overall: Per-donor plates numbered three CD4 naive, three CD4 memory, two CD8 naive and one CD8 memory. General study results and limits: Rarefaction curves obtained for sorted subsets showed sequencing incomplete despite large depth. Among non-shared clonotypes, generation probabilities were lower than among those shared by all four donors.

The data were produced by immunoSEQ multiplex PCR, yet TCRdb's version contains in-frame clones alone and is incomplete. The sample records about 610,000 clones, around 96% being singletons. Naive CD8 cells comprised CD45RO-negative, CCR7-positively selected cells, excluding terminally differentiated effector memory CD45RA+ cells. Participating donors were healthy, HIV-negative adults free of recent acute infections or vaccinations. The sample taken for sequencing was naive CD8+ T cells sorted from blood. This chain links TRBV10-3 with TRBJ2-5; the D is unclear. The sequence came from a woman between 25 and 40 years old in good health. CDR3 bases: TGTGCCATCAGTGAGTCGTTTCGGGAAGAGACCCAGTACTTC. It encodes CAISESFREETQYF.